Listed below are T cell receptor beta chains from one sample, sequenced in a study of monozygotic twins with inflammatory bowel disease. From its re-call of the 5' RACE reads, TCRdb lists each CDR3 protein once, without DNA. Its listing shows around 190,000 distinct CDR3 sequences. What was sequenced was blood. The receptor source for this set is a human donor with ulcerative colitis or Crohn's disease, or a healthy co-twin of an affected twin (not recorded which). Both conserved end residues are part of each CDR3. The order of the fields is V gene, J gene, CDR3 length, CDR3 protein.

>TRBV20-1|TRBJ2-2|13
CGYDRGGIGELFF
>TRBV20-1|TRBJ1-1|11
CSAHRNTEAFF
>TRBV28|TRBJ1-2|12
CASTGLNYGYTF
>TRBV12-3/TRBV12-4|TRBJ2-3|17
CASSSNPAAGGTDTQYF
>TRBV5-1|TRBJ2-2|16
CASSLVARGKAGELFF
>TRBV7-9|TRBJ1-2|15
CASSLARVPPYGYTF
>TRBV11-2|TRBJ2-3|18
CASSSTPGQGGGVGKQYF
>TRBV7-9|TRBJ2-3|15
CASSATGGFPDTQYF
>TRBV6-6|TRBJ1-4|14
CASRYRGLNEKLFF
>TRBV29-1|TRBJ2-3|13
CSVSKGVSDTQYF
>TRBV28|TRBJ2-2|13
CANRDQNTGELFF
>TRBV5-1|TRBJ1-5|15
CASRIGQGSHQPQHF
>TRBV5-1|TRBJ2-3|14
CASSKGTEGDTQYF
>TRBV12-3/TRBV12-4|TRBJ1-1|12
CASSLGITEAFF
>TRBV5-1|TRBJ2-7|15
CASSHQRGGPPEQYF
>TRBV5-1|TRBJ2-2|14
CASSRTINTGELFF
>TRBV10-3|TRBJ2-7|14
CAASGGQGGHEQYF
>TRBV6-2/TRBV6-3|TRBJ1-5|14
CASRKGDGNQPQHF
>TRBV18|TRBJ1-6|16
CASSPVAQAANSPLHF
>TRBV7-2|TRBJ2-1|15
CASSLGEGSYNEQFF
>TRBV2|TRBJ2-7|15
CASSQYRGGAYEQYF
>TRBV5-5|TRBJ2-7|12
CASSPHLDEQYF
>TRBV14|TRBJ1-2|15
CASSQDRAGDYGYTF
>TRBV5-6|TRBJ2-3|13
CASSVEQADTQYF
>TRBV6-1|TRBJ1-1|16
CASIPPGGGRYTEAFF
>TRBV4-1|TRBJ2-4|16
CASSQAGGVAKNIQYF